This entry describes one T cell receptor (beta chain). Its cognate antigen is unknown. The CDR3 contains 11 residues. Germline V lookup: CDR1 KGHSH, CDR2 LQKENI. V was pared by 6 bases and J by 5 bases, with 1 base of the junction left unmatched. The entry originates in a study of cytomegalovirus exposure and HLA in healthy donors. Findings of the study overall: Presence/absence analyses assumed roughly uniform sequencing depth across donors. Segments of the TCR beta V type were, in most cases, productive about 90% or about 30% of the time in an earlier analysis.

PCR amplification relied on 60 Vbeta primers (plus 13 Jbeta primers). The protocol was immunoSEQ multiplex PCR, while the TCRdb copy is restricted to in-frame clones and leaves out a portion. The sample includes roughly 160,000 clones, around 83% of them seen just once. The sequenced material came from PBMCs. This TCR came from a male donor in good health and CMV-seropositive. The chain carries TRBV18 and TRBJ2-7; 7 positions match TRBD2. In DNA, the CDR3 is TGTGCCAGCTCGGGGGGGGACGAGCAGTACTTC. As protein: CASSGGDEQYF.